Included here is one T cell receptor beta chain sequence, with context. Its antigen remains unknown. This sample is drawn from a study of T cells after yellow fever vaccination. Turning to the study itself: Where fractions had low cell numbers, libraries were prepared from them with the SMART-Seq v4 Ultra Low Input RNA kit. Study-wide points: Clonotypes appearing in both CD4 and CD8 compartments existed, and their share was small.

Germline loops: CDR1 LNHDA, CDR2 SQIVND (reference sequence). There are 13 residues in the CDR3. With 8 bases removed from V and 3 bases from J, the gap between germline ends came to 11 bases. TCRdb redid the calling of the 5' RACE reads with MiXCR, one entry per CDR3 protein. The sample gives some 240,000 distinct CDR3 sequences, about 5.2% of which show up once; around 3.5% is in the top ten. The material sequenced was CD4+ T cells sorted from PBMCs, taken on the day of the yellow fever booster vaccination. V gene TRBV19 combines with J gene TRBJ1-5; no reliable D call. This clonotype was sampled from a man between 18 and 35 years old who received the YFV17D yellow fever vaccine. The CDR3 spells CASRAMTNQPQHF. The DNA for the CDR3 is TGTGCCAGTCGCGCTATGACCAATCAGCCCCAGCATTTT. Complete variable domain (other parts from reference TRBV19 and TRBJ1-5): DGGITQSPKYLFRKEGQNVTLSCEQNLNHDAMYWYRQDPGQGLRLIYYSQIVNDFQKGDIAEGYSVSREKKESFPLTVTSAQKNPTAFYLCASRAMTNQPQHFGDGTRLSIL.